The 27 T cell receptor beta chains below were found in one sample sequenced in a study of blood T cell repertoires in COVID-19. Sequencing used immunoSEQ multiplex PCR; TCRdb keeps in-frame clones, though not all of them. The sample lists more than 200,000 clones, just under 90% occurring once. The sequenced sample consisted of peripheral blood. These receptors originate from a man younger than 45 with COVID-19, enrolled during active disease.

DNA of the CDR3: TGTGCCAGCAGCCGACGAGGCACTGAAGCTTTCTTT. Amino acid sequence: CASSRRGTEAFF. This rearrangement joins TRBV11-1 to TRBJ1-1; no firm D call. Trimming took off 5 bases at V and 4 bases at J, with 8 bases between the two ends. The CDR3 has 12 amino acids. Germline V lookup: CDR1 SGHAT, CDR2 FQDESV (reference sequence).

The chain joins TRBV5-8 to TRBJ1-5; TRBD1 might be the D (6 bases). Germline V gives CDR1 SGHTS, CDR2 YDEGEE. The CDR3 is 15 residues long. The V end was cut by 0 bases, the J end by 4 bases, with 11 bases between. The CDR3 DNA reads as TGTGCCAGCAGCTTGGTACAGGGCGTTAATCAGCCCCAGCATTTT. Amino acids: CASSLVQGVNQPQHF.

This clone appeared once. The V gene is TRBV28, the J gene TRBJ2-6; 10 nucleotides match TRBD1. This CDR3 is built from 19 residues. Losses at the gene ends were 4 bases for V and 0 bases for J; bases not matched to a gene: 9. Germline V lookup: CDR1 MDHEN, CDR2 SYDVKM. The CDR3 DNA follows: TGTGCCAGCAGTTCAAGGACAGGGGGGTATTCCTCTGGGGCCAACGTCCTGACTTTC. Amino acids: CASSSRTGGYSSGANVLTF.

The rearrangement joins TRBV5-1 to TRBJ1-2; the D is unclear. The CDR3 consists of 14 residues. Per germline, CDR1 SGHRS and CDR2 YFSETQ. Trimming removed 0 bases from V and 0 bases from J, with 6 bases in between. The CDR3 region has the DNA TGCGCCAGCAGCTTGGCCAGGACTAACTATGGCTACACCTTC. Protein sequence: CASSLARTNYGYTF.

This CDR3 reads CASSLDRVAYGYTF. CDR3 DNA sequence: TGTGCCAGCAGCTTGGACAGGGTGGCCTATGGCTACACCTTC. The chain joins TRBV28 to TRBJ1-2; 8 bases map to TRBD1. The CDR3 consists of 14 residues. CDR1 and CDR2 from the germline V gene are MDHEN and SYDVKM. V was clipped by 6 bases and J by 4 bases; unmatched bases: 7.

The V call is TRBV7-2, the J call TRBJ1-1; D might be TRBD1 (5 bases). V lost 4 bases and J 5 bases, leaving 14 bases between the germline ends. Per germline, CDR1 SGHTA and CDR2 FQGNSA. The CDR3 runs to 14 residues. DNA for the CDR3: TGTGCCAGCAGCTCTCAGGGTGTGTGGACTGAAGCTTTCTTT. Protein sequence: CASSSQGVWTEAFF.

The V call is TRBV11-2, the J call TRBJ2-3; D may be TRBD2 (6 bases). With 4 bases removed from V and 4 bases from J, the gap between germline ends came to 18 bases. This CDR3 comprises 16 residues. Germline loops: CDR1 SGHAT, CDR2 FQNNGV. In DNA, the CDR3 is TGTGCCAGCAGCTCGGGACTCGCCCGGGGATCAGATACGCAGTATTTT. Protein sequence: CASSSGLARGSDTQYF.

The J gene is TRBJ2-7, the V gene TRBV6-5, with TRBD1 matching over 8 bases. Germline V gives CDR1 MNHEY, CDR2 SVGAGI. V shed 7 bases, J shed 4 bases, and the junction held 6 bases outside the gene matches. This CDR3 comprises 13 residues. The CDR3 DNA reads TGTGCCAGCACCCGCGACAGGGGTTACGAGCAGTACTTC. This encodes CASTRDRGYEQYF.

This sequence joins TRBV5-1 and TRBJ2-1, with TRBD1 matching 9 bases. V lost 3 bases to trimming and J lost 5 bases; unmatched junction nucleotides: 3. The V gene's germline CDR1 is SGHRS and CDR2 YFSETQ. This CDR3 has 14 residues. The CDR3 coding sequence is TGCGCCAGCAGCTACGGACAGGGGAACAATGAGCAGTTCTTC. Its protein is CASSYGQGNNEQFF.

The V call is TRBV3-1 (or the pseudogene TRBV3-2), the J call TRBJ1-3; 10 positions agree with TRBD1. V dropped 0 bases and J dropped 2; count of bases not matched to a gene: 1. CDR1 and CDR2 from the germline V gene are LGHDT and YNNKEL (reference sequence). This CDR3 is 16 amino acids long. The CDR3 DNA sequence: TGTGCCAGCAGCCAAGATGACAGGGGGCCTGGAAACACCATATATTTT. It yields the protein CASSQDDRGPGNTIYF.

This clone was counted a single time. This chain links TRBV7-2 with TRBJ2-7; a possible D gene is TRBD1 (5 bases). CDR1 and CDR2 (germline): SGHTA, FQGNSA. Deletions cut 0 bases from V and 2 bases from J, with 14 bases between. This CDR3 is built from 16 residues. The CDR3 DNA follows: TGTGCCAGCAGCTTAGCGATTCGGACACTTCCCTACGAGCAGTACTTC. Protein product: CASSLAIRTLPYEQYF.

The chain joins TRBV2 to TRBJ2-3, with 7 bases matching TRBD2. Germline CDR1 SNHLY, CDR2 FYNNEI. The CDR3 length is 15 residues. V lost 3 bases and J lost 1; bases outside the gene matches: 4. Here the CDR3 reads CASSEGGWGTDTQYF. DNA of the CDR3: TGTGCCAGCAGTGAGGGGGGGTGGGGCACAGATACGCAGTATTTT.

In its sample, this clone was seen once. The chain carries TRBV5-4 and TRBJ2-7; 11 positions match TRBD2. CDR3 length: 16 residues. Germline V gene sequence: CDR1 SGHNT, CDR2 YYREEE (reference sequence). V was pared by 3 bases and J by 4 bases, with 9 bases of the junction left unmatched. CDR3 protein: CASSSTSGVGLYEQYF. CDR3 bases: TGTGCCAGCAGCTCGACTAGCGGGGTCGGCCTATACGAGCAGTACTTC.

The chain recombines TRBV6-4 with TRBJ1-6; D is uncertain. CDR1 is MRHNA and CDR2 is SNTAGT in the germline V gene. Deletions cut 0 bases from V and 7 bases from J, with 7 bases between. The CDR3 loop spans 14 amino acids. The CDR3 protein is CASSDSSRNSPLHF. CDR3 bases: TGTGCCAGCAGTGACTCAAGTAGAAATTCACCCCTCCACTTT.

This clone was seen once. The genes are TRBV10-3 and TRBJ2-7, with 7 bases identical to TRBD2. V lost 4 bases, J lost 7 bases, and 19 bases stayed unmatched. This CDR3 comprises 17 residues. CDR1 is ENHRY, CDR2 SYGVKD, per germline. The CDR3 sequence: CAISVSPGGGPEGEQYF. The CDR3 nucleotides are TGTGCCATCAGTGTATCCCCGGGGGGAGGGCCCGAGGGGGAGCAGTACTTC.

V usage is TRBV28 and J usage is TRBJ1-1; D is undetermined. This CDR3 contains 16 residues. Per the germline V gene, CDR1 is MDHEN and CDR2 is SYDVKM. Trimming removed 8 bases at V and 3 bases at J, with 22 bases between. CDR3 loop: CASFLPKIWGDTEAFF. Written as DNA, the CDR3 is TGTGCCAGCTTCCTCCCAAAGATTTGGGGAGACACTGAAGCTTTCTTT. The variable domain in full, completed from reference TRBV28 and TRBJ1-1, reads DVKVTQSSRYLVKRTGEKVFLECVQDMDHENMFWYRQDPGLGLRLIYFSYDVKMKEKGDIPEGYSVSREKKERFSLILESASTNQTSMYLCASFLPKIWGDTEAFFGQGTRLTVV.

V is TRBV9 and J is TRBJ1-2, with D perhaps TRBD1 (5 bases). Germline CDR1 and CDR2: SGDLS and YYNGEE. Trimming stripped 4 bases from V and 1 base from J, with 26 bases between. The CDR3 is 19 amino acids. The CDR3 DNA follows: TGTGCCAGCAGCCTCAGCTCGGGCCTGGGGAAGGGGATTAACTATGGCTACACCTTC. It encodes CASSLSSGLGKGINYGYTF.

The CDR3 region has the DNA TGTGCCACCAGTGACCCCAGAGGGACACATGAGGGGCCCCAGCATTTT. Protein: CATSDPRGTHEGPQHF. This sequence joins TRBV24-1 and TRBJ1-5; D may be TRBD1 (6 bases). CDR3 length: 16 residues. The ends were cut back, 4 bases at V and 9 bases at J, with 21 bases in the middle. Germline V gene data show CDR1 as KGHDR and CDR2 as SFDVKD.

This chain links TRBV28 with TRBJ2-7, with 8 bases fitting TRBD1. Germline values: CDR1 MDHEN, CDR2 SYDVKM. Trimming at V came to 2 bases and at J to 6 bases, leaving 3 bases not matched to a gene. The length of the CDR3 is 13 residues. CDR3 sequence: CASSLQGALEQYF. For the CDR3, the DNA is TGTGCCAGCAGTTTACAGGGGGCGCTCGAGCAGTACTTC.

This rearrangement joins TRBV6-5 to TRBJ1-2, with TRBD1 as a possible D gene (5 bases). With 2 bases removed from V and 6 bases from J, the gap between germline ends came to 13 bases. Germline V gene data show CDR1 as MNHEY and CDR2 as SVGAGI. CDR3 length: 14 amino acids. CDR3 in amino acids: CASSYVGGRDGYTF. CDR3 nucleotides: TGTGCCAGCAGTTACGTCGGGGGAAGGGATGGCTACACCTTC.

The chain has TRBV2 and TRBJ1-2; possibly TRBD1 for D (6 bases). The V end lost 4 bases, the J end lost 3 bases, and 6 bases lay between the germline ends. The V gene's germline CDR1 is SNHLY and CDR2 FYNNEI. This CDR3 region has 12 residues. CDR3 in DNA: TGTGCCAGCAGTGCAGGGGACTATGGCTACACCTTC. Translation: CASSAGDYGYTF.

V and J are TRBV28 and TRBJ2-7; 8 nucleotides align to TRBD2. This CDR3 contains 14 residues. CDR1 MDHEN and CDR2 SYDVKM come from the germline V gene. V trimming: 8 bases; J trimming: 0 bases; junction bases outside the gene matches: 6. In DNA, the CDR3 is TGTGCCAGCGGAAGCGGGGGAAGCTCCTACGAGCAGTACTTC. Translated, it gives CASGSGGSSYEQYF.

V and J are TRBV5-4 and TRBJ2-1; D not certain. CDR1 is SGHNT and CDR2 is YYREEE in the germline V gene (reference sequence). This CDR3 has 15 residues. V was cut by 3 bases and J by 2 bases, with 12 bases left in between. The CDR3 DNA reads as TGTGCCAGCAGCTCACAGAAAAGGACCTACAATGAGCAGTTCTTC. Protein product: CASSSQKRTYNEQFF.

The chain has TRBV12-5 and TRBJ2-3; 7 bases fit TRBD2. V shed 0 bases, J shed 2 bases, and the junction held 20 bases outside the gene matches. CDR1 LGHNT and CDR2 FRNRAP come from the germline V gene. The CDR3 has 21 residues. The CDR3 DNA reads TGTGCTAGTGGTTTGGTACTCAAGGGCGGGAGTAGGGAAGTGAACACAGATACGCAGTATTTT. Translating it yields CASGLVLKGGSREVNTDTQYF.

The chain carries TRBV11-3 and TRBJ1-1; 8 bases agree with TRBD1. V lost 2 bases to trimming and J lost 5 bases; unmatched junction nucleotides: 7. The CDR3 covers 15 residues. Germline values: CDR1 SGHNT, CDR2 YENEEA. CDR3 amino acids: CASSLQGAGNTEAFF. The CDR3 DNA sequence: TGTGCCAGCAGCTTACAGGGGGCAGGGAATACTGAAGCTTTCTTT.

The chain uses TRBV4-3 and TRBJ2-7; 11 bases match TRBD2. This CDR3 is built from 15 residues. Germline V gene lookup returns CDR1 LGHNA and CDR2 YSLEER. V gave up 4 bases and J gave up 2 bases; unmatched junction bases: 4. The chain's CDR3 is CASSPGTSGPYEQYF. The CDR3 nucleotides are TGCGCCAGCAGCCCTGGGACTAGCGGCCCCTACGAGCAGTACTTC.

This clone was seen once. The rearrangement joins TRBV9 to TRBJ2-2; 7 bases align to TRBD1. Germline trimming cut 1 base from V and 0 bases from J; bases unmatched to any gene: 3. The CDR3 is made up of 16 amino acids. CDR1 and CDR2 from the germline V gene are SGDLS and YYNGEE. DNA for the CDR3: TGTGCCAGCAGCGTACAGGGGGACACGAACACCGGGGAGCTGTTTTTT. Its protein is CASSVQGDTNTGELFF.